These 3 T cell receptor beta chains came from one sample sequenced in a study of a mutant IDH1 vaccine in newly diagnosed glioma. Measured with immunoSEQ multiplex PCR; TCRdb has only the in-frame clones, and not every one. The sample holds more than 20,000 clones, over 75% seen once. The time point here: baseline, week 1 (first vaccination visit). Treatment reported: pre-vaccination baseline after standard-of-care therapy. The sample in question was PBMCs, obtained from a glioma patient treated with radiotherapy, temozolomide or both. The receptors shown here come from a man aged 35-49 years with glioma.

V and J are TRBV27 and TRBJ2-7, with D possibly matching TRBD2 (5 bases). Germline V lookup: CDR1 MNHEY, CDR2 SMNVEV (reference sequence). Trimming stripped 0 bases from V and 4 bases from J, with 13 bases between. The CDR3 covers 15 residues. The DNA for the CDR3 is TGTGCCAGCAGTTTATCGACATCAGCGGCATACGAGCAGTACTTC. Protein product: CASSLSTSAAYEQYF.

V is TRBV30 and J is TRBJ2-7; 7 positions agree with TRBD1. Per germline, CDR1 GTSNPN and CDR2 SVGIG (reference sequence). There are 13 residues in the CDR3. Unmatched junction bases numbered 1, after V lost 0 bases and J lost 2 bases. Written as DNA, the CDR3 is TGTGCCTGGAGTGTCGGGACAGCCTACGAGCAGTACGTC. Residues: CAWSVGTAYEQYV.

The V and J genes are TRBV11-2 and TRBJ1-2; weak D call: TRBD1 (6 bases). Looked up from germline, CDR1 is SGHAT and CDR2 is FQNNGV. V was pared by 1 base and J by 6 bases, with 9 bases between. The length of the CDR3 is 13 residues. CDR3 sequence: CASSLGRGDGYTF. The CDR3, as DNA: TGTGCCAGCAGCTTAGGCAGGGGAGATGGCTACACCTTC.